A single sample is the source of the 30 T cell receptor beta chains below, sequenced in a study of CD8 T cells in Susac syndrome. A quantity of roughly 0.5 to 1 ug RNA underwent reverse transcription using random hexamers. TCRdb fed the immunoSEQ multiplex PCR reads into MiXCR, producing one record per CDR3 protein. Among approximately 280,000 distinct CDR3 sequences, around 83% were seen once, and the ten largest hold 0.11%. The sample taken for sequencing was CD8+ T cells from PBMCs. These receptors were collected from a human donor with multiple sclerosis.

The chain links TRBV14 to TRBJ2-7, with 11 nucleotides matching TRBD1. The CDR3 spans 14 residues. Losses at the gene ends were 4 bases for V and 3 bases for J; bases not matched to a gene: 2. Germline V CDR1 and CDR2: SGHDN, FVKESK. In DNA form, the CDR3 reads TGTGCCAGCAGCCGGGACAGGGGGTTCTACGAGCAGTACTTC. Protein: CASSRDRGFYEQYF.

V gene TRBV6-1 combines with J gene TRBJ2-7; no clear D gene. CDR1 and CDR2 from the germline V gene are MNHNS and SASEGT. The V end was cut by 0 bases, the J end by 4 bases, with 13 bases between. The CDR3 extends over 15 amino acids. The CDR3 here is CASSEAPGPWYEQYF. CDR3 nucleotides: TGTGCCAGCAGTGAAGCGCCCGGCCCGTGGTACGAGCAGTACTTC.

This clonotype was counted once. In DNA form, the CDR3 reads TGTGCCAGTACAATCGGCGGCAGCGACGAGCAGTACTTC. Translated: CASTIGGSDEQYF. V gene TRBV19 combines with J gene TRBJ2-7; D call uncertain. From germline, CDR1 is LNHDA and CDR2 SQIVND (reference sequence). The V gene lost 7 bases and the J gene lost 5 bases, with 15 bases spanning the gap. This CDR3 has 13 amino acids.

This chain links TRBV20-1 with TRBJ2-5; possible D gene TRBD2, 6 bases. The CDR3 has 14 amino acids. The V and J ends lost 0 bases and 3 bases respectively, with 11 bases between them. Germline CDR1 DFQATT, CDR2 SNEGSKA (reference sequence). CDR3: CSARDPPSEETQYF. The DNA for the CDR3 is TGCAGTGCTAGAGATCCGCCTAGCGAAGAGACCCAGTACTTC.

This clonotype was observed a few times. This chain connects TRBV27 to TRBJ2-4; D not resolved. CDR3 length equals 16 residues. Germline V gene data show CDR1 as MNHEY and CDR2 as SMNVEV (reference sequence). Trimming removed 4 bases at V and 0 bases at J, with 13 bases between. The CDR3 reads CASSSNPWLAKNIQYF. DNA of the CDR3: TGTGCCAGCAGTTCCAACCCATGGCTAGCCAAAAACATTCAGTACTTC.

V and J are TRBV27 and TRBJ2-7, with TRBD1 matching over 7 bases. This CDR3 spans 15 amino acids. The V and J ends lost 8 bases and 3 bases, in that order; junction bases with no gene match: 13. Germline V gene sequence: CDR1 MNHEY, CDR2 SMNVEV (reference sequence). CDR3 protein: CASGRVGTANYEQYF. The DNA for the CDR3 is TGTGCCAGCGGCCGAGTCGGGACAGCGAACTACGAGCAGTACTTC.

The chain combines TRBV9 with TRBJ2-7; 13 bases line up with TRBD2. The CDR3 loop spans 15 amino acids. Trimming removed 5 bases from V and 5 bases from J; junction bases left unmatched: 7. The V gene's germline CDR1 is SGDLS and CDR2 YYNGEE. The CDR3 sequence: CASSKSGTSGNEQYF. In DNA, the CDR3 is TGTGCCAGCAGTAAGTCCGGGACTAGCGGGAACGAGCAGTACTTC.

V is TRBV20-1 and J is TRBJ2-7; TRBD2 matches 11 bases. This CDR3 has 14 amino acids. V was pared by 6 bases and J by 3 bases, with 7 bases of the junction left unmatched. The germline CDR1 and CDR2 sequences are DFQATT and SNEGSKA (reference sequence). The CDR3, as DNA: TGCAGTGCGGATCTAGCGGGAGGCATCTACGAGCAGTACTTC. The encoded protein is CSADLAGGIYEQYF.

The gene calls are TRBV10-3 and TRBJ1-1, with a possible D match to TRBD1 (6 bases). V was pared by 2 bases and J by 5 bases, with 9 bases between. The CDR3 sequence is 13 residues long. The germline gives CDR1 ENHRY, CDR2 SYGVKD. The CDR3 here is CAISEQTGTEAFF. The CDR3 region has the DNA TGTGCCATCAGTGAGCAGACAGGTACTGAAGCTTTCTTT.

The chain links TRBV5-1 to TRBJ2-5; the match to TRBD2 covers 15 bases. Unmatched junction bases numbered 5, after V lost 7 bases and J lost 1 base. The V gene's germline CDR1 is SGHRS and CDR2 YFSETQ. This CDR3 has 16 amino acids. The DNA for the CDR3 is TGCGCCAGCTGGGGACTAGCGGGAGGCCTCCAAGAGACCCAGTACTTC. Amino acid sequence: CASWGLAGGLQETQYF.

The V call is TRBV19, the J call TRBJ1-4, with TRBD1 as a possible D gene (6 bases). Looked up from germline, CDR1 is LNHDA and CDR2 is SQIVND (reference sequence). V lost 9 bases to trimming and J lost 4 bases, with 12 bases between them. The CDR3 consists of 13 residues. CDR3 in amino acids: CASGDIDNEKLFF. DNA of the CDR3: TGTGCCAGCGGGGACATTGATAATGAAAAACTGTTTTTT.

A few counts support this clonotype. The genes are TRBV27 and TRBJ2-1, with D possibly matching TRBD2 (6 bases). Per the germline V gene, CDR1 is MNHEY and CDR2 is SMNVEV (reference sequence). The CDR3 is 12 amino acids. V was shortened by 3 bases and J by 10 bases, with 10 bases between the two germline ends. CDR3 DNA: TGTGCCAGCAGTTTGCTAGGAGGGGAGCAGTTCTTC. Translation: CASSLLGGEQFF.

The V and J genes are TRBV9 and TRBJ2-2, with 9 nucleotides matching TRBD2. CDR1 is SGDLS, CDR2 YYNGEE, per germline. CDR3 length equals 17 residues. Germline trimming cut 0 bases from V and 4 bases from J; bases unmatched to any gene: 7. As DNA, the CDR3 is TGTGCCAGCAGCGTAGTGGGGACTAGCCCTAGCACCGGGGAGCTGTTTTTT. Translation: CASSVVGTSPSTGELFF.

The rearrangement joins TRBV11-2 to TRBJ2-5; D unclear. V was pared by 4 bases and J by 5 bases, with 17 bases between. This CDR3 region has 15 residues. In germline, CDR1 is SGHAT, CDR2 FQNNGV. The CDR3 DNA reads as TGTGCCAGCAGCTCCCACTTCCCGGCTGGGGAGACCCAGTACTTC. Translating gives CASSSHFPAGETQYF.

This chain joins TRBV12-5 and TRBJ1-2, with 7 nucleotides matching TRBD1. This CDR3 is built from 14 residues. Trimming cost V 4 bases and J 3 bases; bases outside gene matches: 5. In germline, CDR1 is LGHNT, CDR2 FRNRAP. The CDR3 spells CASGSAGQYYGYTF. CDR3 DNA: TGTGCTAGTGGTTCCGCGGGACAGTACTATGGCTACACCTTC.

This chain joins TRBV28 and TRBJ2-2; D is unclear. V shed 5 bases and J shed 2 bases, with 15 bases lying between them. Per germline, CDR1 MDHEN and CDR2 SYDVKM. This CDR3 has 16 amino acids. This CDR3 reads CASSAPGELNTGELFF. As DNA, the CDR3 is TGTGCCAGCAGTGCCCCTGGCGAGCTTAACACCGGGGAGCTGTTTTTT.

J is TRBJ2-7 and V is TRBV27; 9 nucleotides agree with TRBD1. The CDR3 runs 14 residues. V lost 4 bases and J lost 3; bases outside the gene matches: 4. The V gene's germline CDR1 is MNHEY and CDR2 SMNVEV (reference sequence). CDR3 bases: TGTGCCAGCAGTTACGGGACAGGGATCTACGAGCAGTACTTC. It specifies CASSYGTGIYEQYF.

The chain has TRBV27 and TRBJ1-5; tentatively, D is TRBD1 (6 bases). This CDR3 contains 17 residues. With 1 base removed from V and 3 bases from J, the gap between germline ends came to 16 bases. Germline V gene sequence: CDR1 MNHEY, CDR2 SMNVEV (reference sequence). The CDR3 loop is CASSLFGGREANQPQHF. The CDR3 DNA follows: TGTGCCAGCAGTTTATTCGGGGGCAGGGAGGCCAATCAGCCCCAGCATTTT.

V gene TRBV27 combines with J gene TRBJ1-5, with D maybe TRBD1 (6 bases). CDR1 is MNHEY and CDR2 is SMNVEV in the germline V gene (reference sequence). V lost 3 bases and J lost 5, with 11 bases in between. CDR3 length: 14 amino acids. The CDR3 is CASSFGGGDQPQHF. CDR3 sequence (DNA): TGTGCCAGCAGTTTCGGAGGGGGGGATCAGCCCCAGCATTTT.

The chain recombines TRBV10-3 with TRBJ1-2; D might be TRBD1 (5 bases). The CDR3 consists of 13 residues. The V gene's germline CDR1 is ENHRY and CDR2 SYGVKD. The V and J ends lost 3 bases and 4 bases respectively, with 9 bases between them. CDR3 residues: CAISEGAIYGYTF. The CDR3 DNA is TGTGCCATCAGTGAAGGGGCCATCTATGGCTACACCTTC.

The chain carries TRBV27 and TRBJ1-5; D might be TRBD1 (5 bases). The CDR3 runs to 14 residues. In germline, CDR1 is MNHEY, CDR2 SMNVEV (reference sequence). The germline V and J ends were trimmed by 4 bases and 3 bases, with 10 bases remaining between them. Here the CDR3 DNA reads TGTGCCAGCAGTTCCGGGGCTTACAATCAGCCCCAGCATTTT. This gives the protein CASSSGAYNQPQHF.

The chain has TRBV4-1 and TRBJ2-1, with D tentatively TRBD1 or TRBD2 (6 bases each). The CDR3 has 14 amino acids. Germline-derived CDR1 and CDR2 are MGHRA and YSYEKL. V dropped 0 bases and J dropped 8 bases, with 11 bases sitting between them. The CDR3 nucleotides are TGCGCCAGCAGCCAAGAGAATAGGGGGGATGAGCAGTTCTTC. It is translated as CASSQENRGDEQFF.

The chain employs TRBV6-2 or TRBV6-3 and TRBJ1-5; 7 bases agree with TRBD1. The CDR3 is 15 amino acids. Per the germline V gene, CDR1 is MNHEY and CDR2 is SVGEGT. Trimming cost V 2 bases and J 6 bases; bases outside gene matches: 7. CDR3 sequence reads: CASSYVSGGPQPQHF. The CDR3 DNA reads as TGTGCCAGCAGTTACGTTTCAGGGGGACCTCAGCCCCAGCATTTT.

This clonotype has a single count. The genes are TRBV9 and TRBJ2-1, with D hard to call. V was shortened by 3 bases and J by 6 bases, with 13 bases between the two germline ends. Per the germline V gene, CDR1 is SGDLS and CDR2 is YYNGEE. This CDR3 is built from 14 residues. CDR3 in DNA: TGTGCCAGCAGCGGAGAAGGTCATCCCAATGAGCAGTTCTTC. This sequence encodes CASSGEGHPNEQFF.

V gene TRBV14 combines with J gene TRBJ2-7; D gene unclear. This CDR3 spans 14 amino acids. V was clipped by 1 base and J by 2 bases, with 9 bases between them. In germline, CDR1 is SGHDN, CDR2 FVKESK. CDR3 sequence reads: CASSQVGSPYEQYF. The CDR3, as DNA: TGTGCCAGCAGCCAAGTTGGCAGCCCCTACGAGCAGTACTTC.

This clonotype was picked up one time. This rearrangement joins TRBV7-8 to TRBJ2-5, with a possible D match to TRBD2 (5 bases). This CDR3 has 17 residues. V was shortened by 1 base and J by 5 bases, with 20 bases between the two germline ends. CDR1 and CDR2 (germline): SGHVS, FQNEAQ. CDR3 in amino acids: CASSLGFGERQMETQYF. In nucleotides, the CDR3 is TGTGCCAGCAGCTTAGGATTTGGGGAGAGGCAAATGGAGACCCAGTACTTC.

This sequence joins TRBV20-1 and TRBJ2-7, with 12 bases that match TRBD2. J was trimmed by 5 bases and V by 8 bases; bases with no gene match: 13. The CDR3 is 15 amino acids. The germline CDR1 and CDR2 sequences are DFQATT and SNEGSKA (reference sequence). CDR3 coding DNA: TGCAGTTCCCTCAGCCTAGCGGGAGGGCCCGACGAGCAGTACTTC. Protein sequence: CSSLSLAGGPDEQYF.

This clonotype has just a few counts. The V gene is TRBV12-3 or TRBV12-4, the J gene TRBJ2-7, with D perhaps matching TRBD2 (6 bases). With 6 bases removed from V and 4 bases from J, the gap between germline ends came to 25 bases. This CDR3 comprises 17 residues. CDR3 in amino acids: CASSPLLGRWTIYEQYF. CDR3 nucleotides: TGTGCCAGCAGCCCCCTTCTGGGACGGTGGACTATTTACGAGCAGTACTTC.

CDR3 nucleotide sequence: TGTGCCAGCAGTTTTGTAAGGGGCCCAGATACGCAGTATTTT. Protein: CASSFVRGPDTQYF. The chain joins TRBV27 to TRBJ2-3; tentatively, D is TRBD1 (5 bases). Germline CDR1 MNHEY, CDR2 SMNVEV (reference sequence). CDR3 length: 14 residues. Trimming removed 3 bases from V and 4 bases from J, with 11 bases in between.

Here the CDR3 reads CATSLRTGYGYTF. CDR3 DNA sequence: TGTGCCACCAGCTTGCGGACAGGGTATGGCTACACCTTC. The chain uses TRBV15 and TRBJ1-2; 8 bases line up with TRBD1. Germline CDR1 LNHNV, CDR2 YYDKDF (reference sequence). V lost 5 bases, J lost 5 bases, and 4 bases stayed unmatched. The CDR3 has 13 residues.